Listed below are T cell receptor beta chains from one sample, sequenced in a study of T cell repertoires in cytomegalovirus infection. TCRdb analysed the reads with MiXCR anew, one entry per CDR3 protein. The profile covers more than 400,000 distinct CDR3 sequences, with about 25% appearing a single time and under 15% taken by the ten largest. Sequenced: PBMCs. All receptors come from a human donor in good health (CMV status not recorded). Some clones in this sample may be carry-over from other donors' samples. CDR3s include the opening cysteine and the closing phenylalanine or tryptophan. Fields, in order: D gene, clone size, V gene, J gene, CDR3 DNA, CDR3 protein. The D gene is left open where the match is weak. Size is stated for part of the rows, as once, few or many counts, or as a class when the clone is expanded.

D: NA
size: NA
V: TRBV7-2
J: TRBJ1-6
DNA: TGTGCCAGCACCAACTCAGCCAATAATTCACCCCTCCACTTT
CDR3: CASTNSANNSPLHF

D: TRBD1
size: few
V: TRBV27
J: TRBJ2-1
DNA: TGTGCCAGCAGTTCCCCTAACAGGGGACGCGGCTCCAATGAGCAGTTCTTC
CDR3: CASSSPNRGRGSNEQFF

D: TRBD2
size: NA
V: TRBV6-2/TRBV6-3
J: TRBJ2-2
DNA: TGTGCCAGCAGACCTTACCCGACTAGCGGGAGTGGCGGGGAGCTGTTTTTT
CDR3: CASRPYPTSGSGGELFF

D: TRBD2
size: NA
V: TRBV27
J: TRBJ2-7
DNA: TGTGCCAGCAGTCTCTCTATCGGGACTAGCGGCGAGGGGGAGCAGTACTTC
CDR3: CASSLSIGTSGEGEQYF

D: TRBD2
size: few
V: TRBV20-1
J: TRBJ2-3
DNA: TGCAGTGCCCTAGGGGCGGCGGGAGTTACAGATACGCAGTATTTT
CDR3: CSALGAAGVTDTQYF

D: NA
size: NA
V: TRBV4-3
J: TRBJ1-1
DNA: TGCGCCAGCACCTCATTGCGCACCGGCAACACTGAAGCTTTCTTT
CDR3: CASTSLRTGNTEAFF

D: NA
size: NA
V: TRBV27
J: TRBJ2-1
DNA: TGTGCCAGCAGCAATATAGATTTCTCCTACAATGAGCAGTTCTTC
CDR3: CASSNIDFSYNEQFF

D: TRBD2
size: NA
V: TRBV6-2/TRBV6-3
J: TRBJ2-1
DNA: TGTGCCAGCAGTTTGTGGACTAGCGGGAGTAGCTATGAGCAGTTCTTC
CDR3: CASSLWTSGSSYEQFF

D: NA
size: few
V: TRBV4-1
J: TRBJ1-6
DNA: TGCGCCAGCAGCCTGCCCGAACCGGGCCCCAATTCACCCCTCCACTTT
CDR3: CASSLPEPGPNSPLHF

D: TRBD2
size: NA
V: TRBV4-3
J: TRBJ2-1
DNA: TGCGCCAGCAGCCCGCAAACTAGCGGGATTTACAATGAGCAGTTCTTC
CDR3: CASSPQTSGIYNEQFF

D: TRBD2
size: NA
V: TRBV4-3
J: TRBJ2-1
DNA: TGCGCCAGCAGCCAAGATAGGGGACTAGCGGGACTCTACAATGAGCAGTTCTTC
CDR3: CASSQDRGLAGLYNEQFF

D: TRBD2
size: many
V: TRBV7-2
J: TRBJ2-3
DNA: TGTGCCAGCAGCCCAGGACTAGCGGGGCGCACAGATACGCAGTATTTT
CDR3: CASSPGLAGRTDTQYF

D: TRBD2
size: NA
V: TRBV28
J: TRBJ2-3
DNA: TGTGCCAGCAGTTCCGGGACTAGCGGTGGCACAGATACGCAGTATTTT
CDR3: CASSSGTSGGTDTQYF

D: NA
size: NA
V: TRBV6-2/TRBV6-3
J: TRBJ1-1
DNA: TGTGCCAGCAACCAGGGTTCCATGAACACTGAAGCTTTCTTT
CDR3: CASNQGSMNTEAFF

D: TRBD2
size: many
V: TRBV7-2
J: TRBJ2-1
DNA: TGTGCCAGCAGCTCTAGCGGGAGTACGAATGAGCAGTTCTTC
CDR3: CASSSSGSTNEQFF

D: NA
size: few
V: TRBV6-8
J: TRBJ2-1
DNA: TGTGCCAGCAGTTACTCGAGAAAGGCGTACAATGAGCAGTTCTTC
CDR3: CASSYSRKAYNEQFF

D: NA
size: NA
V: TRBV14
J: TRBJ1-4
DNA: TGTGCCAGCAGCCTCGGACCATATGAAAAACTGTTTTTT
CDR3: CASSLGPYEKLFF

D: NA
size: many
V: TRBV7-2
J: TRBJ2-3
DNA: TGTGCCAGCAGCCCACCGATTGGGCGAGGCACAGATACGCAGTATTTT
CDR3: CASSPPIGRGTDTQYF

D: TRBD1
size: NA
V: TRBV4-1
J: TRBJ1-2
DNA: TGCGCCAGCAGCCAAGGGAGCGGCAGGGGGCGCGGTGGCTACACCTTC
CDR3: CASSQGSGRGRGGYTF

D: TRBD2
size: many
V: TRBV11-2
J: TRBJ2-2
DNA: TGTGCCAGCCGTGCGGGAGGAGCCACCGGGGAGCTGTTTTTT
CDR3: CASRAGGATGELFF

D: NA
size: many
V: TRBV11-3
J: TRBJ2-1
DNA: TGTGCCAGCAGCTTAGATCTTGGTAGCTATGAGCAGTTCTTC
CDR3: CASSLDLGSYEQFF

D: NA
size: NA
V: TRBV19
J: TRBJ1-2
DNA: TGTGCCAGTAGTCTAGGGTCGGACAACTATGGCTACACCTTC
CDR3: CASSLGSDNYGYTF

D: NA
size: few
V: TRBV3-1
J: TRBJ1-3
DNA: TGTGCCAGCAGCCAAGGATTCCGACAGATAGGAAACACCATATATTTT
CDR3: CASSQGFRQIGNTIYF

D: NA
size: once
V: TRBV24-1
J: TRBJ1-1
DNA: TGTGCCACCAGTGATTTCTTCAGGACTGAAGCTTTCTTT
CDR3: CATSDFFRTEAFF

D: NA
size: NA
V: TRBV7-8
J: TRBJ1-1
DNA: TGTGCCAGCAGTCCAGGGTCCACTGAAGCTTTCTTT
CDR3: CASSPGSTEAFF

D: NA
size: many
V: TRBV7-6
J: TRBJ1-2
DNA: TGTGCCAGCAGCCCAGGCGACTTTCCTCCTTTGTCGAACTATGGCTACACCTTC
CDR3: CASSPGDFPPLSNYGYTF

D: NA
size: few
V: TRBV12-3/TRBV12-4
J: TRBJ1-2
DNA: TGTGCCAGCAGTTACCTCCAAGCAGAGCGCCGGGGCTACACCTTC
CDR3: CASSYLQAERRGYTF

D: NA
size: NA
V: TRBV10-2
J: TRBJ2-3
DNA: TGCGCCAGCAGAACTGGGTTCATCAGCACAGATACGCAGTATTTT
CDR3: CASRTGFISTDTQYF

D: TRBD2
size: NA
V: TRBV11-3
J: TRBJ2-1
DNA: TGTGCCAGCAGCTTAGATATACTAGCGGGAGCGTACAATGAGCAGTTCTTC
CDR3: CASSLDILAGAYNEQFF

D: NA
size: NA
V: TRBV10-3
J: TRBJ2-2
DNA: TGTGCCATCAGCGCGGGACGGATGAACACCGGGGAGCTGTTTTTT
CDR3: CAISAGRMNTGELFF

D: NA
size: many
V: TRBV7-2
J: TRBJ1-5
DNA: TGTGCCAGCAGCCGAGGGGCGTTAAGCAATCAGCCCCAGCATTTT
CDR3: CASSRGALSNQPQHF

D: NA
size: many
V: TRBV6-2/TRBV6-3
J: TRBJ1-5
DNA: TGTGCCAGCAGTTACGGGACTGAGAATCAGCCCCAGCATTTT
CDR3: CASSYGTENQPQHF

D: NA
size: few
V: TRBV7-8
J: TRBJ2-5
DNA: TGTGCCAGCAGCTTAGTAGGTTGGGTCAGCCAAGAGACCCAGTACTTC
CDR3: CASSLVGWVSQETQYF

D: NA
size: few
V: TRBV4-3
J: TRBJ1-1
DNA: TGCGCCAGCAGCCACTCGAGGACAGAGGGTGAAGCTTTCTTT
CDR3: CASSHSRTEGEAFF

D: TRBD2
size: few
V: TRBV7-6
J: TRBJ2-1
DNA: TGTGCCAGCAGCTTAGGAGCGGGAGAGGACAATGAGCAGTTCTTC
CDR3: CASSLGAGEDNEQFF

D: NA
size: many
V: TRBV7-8
J: TRBJ2-1
DNA: TGTGCCAGCAGCTTATCCGGGACCGAGCAGTTCTTC
CDR3: CASSLSGTEQFF

D: NA
size: NA
V: TRBV2
J: TRBJ2-4
DNA: TGTGCCAGCAGTTCGGTCCTAAACATTCAGTACTTC
CDR3: CASSSVLNIQYF

D: NA
size: NA
V: TRBV18
J: TRBJ2-3
DNA: TGTGCCAGCTCACCACCGCACGTTCTTAGCACAGATCCGCAGTATTTT
CDR3: CASSPPHVLSTDPQYF

D: NA
size: NA
V: TRBV3-1
J: TRBJ1-1
DNA: TGTGCCAGCAGCCAAGTTATAGGGGACACTGAAGCTTTCTTT
CDR3: CASSQVIGDTEAFF

D: NA
size: NA
V: TRBV6-2/TRBV6-3
J: TRBJ1-1
DNA: TGTGCCAGCAGTTACCAGGCTGAAGCTTTCTTT
CDR3: CASSYQAEAFF

D: NA
size: NA
V: TRBV20-1
J: TRBJ2-3
DNA: TGCAGTGCTAGCGAGTTCACAGATACGCAGTATTTT
CDR3: CSASEFTDTQYF

D: NA
size: NA
V: TRBV28
J: TRBJ1-3
DNA: TGTGCCAGCAGACCATTCCAGGGGTCTCCCTCTGGAAACACCATATATTTT
CDR3: CASRPFQGSPSGNTIYF

D: NA
size: NA
V: TRBV20-1
J: TRBJ2-3
DNA: TGCAGTGTACAGAGCGAGGCCACAGATACGCAGTATTTT
CDR3: CSVQSEATDTQYF

D: NA
size: few
V: TRBV6-2/TRBV6-3
J: TRBJ1-5
DNA: TGTGCCAGCAGTTACCCCACGGGCCAGCCCCAGCATTTT
CDR3: CASSYPTGQPQHF

D: NA
size: few
V: TRBV6-5
J: TRBJ1-1
DNA: TGTGCCAGCAACAAGGACATGAACACTGAAGCTTTCTTT
CDR3: CASNKDMNTEAFF

D: TRBD1
size: many
V: TRBV7-9
J: TRBJ2-3
DNA: TGTGCCAGCAGCTTAGATTATGGCGGGACAGGGGGCACAGATACGCAGTATTTT
CDR3: CASSLDYGGTGGTDTQYF

D: NA
size: many
V: TRBV28
J: TRBJ2-1
DNA: TGTGCCAGCAGCTTGGAGGGCTGGGAGCAGTTCTTC
CDR3: CASSLEGWEQFF

D: TRBD2
size: NA
V: TRBV6-5
J: TRBJ2-7
DNA: TGTGCCAGCAGTTACACGACTAGCGGACCGACCTACGAGCAGTACTTC
CDR3: CASSYTTSGPTYEQYF

D: NA
size: few
V: TRBV7-2
J: TRBJ1-1
DNA: TGTGCCAGCAGCTTAGAGCAAAATGGGCTCGGGAGCACTGAAGCTTTCTTT
CDR3: CASSLEQNGLGSTEAFF

D: NA
size: many
V: TRBV7-2
J: TRBJ2-3
DNA: TGTGCCAGCAGCTTAGAAGCGGGCACAGATACGCAGTATTTT
CDR3: CASSLEAGTDTQYF